The 4 T cell receptor beta chains presented below share a single source sample, sequenced in a study of T cell repertoires in cytomegalovirus infection. TCRdb re-called the reads with MiXCR, one entry per CDR3 protein. The sample records over 250,000 distinct CDR3 sequences, about 23% being singletons. Sample: PBMCs. The receptors stem from a human donor in good health (CMV status not recorded). Some clones in this sample may be carry-over from other donors' samples.

The chain recombines TRBV12-3 or TRBV12-4 with TRBJ1-6, with D uncertain. Trimming removed 5 bases from V and 10 bases from J, with 12 bases in between. This CDR3 has 13 amino acids. The CDR3 DNA sequence: TGTGCCAGCAGTCCCCGGGAGGGCTCACCCCTCCACTTT. Protein: CASSPREGSPLHF.

This chain links TRBV5-1 with TRBJ1-4, with 7 bases that match TRBD1. In germline, CDR1 is SGHRS, CDR2 YFSETQ. The CDR3 runs 14 residues. V was pared by 3 bases and J by 5 bases, with 4 bases of the junction left unmatched. DNA of the CDR3: TGCGCCAGCAGCTCGCAGGGGGTAAATGAAAAACTGTTTTTT. Its translation: CASSSQGVNEKLFF.

In this sample, this clonotype turned up a few times. The gene calls are TRBV7-2 and TRBJ1-2, with D perhaps matching TRBD1 (6 bases). From germline, CDR1 is SGHTA and CDR2 FQGNSA. Trimming removed 4 bases from V and 1 base from J, with 13 bases in between. The length of the CDR3 is 15 residues. CDR3 loop: CASSSRDTFNYGYTF. The CDR3 DNA reads TGTGCCAGCAGCTCCCGGGACACTTTTAACTATGGCTACACCTTC. Based on the CDR3 plus reference TRBV7-2 and TRBJ1-2, the full variable domain is GAGVSQSPSNKVTEKGKDVELRCDPISGHTALYWYRQSLGQGLEFLIYFQGNSAPDKSGLPSDRFSAERTGGSVSTLTIQRTQQEDSAVYLCASSSRDTFNYGYTFGSGTRLTVV.

The gene calls are TRBV28 and TRBJ1-5; D unresolved. The CDR3 covers 15 residues. Trimming took 5 bases from V and 0 from J, leaving 11 bases between them. From germline, CDR1 is MDHEN and CDR2 SYDVKM. The CDR3 is CASSPRLGSNQPQHF. CDR3 DNA sequence: TGTGCCAGCAGTCCCCGTTTGGGTAGCAATCAGCCCCAGCATTTT.